This passage covers 8 T cell receptor beta chains from one sample sequenced in a study of shared T cell receptors in the human thymus. Assay used: immunoSEQ multiplex PCR; TCRdb lists only in-frame clones, some missing. The table shows 500,000 to 750,000 clones, with approximately 90% occurring only once. Separately, the same data were catalogued under a study of human thymus T cells.

Sequencing was carried out using thymocytes. These receptor sequences come from a boy in the first two years of life with a congenital heart defect.

V and J are TRBV28 and TRBJ2-2, with D perhaps matching TRBD1 (6 bases). CDR3 length equals 13 residues. The V gene lost 10 bases and the J gene lost 1 base, with 10 bases spanning the gap. The V gene's germline CDR1 is MDHEN and CDR2 SYDVKM. The CDR3 coding sequence is TGTGCCACAAAGGACAGGAACACCGGGGAGCTGTTTTTT. Its translation is CATKDRNTGELFF.

The chain recombines TRBV5-6 with TRBJ2-5; 9 bases agree with TRBD2. J gave up 2 bases and V 4 bases, and 6 bases lay outside the gene matches. From germline, CDR1 is SGHDT and CDR2 YYEEEE. The CDR3 is made up of 15 amino acids. CDR3 nucleotides: TGTGCCAGCAGCGGACCTAGCGGGACGCAAGAGACCCAGTACTTC. Translated, it gives CASSGPSGTQETQYF.

V is TRBV29-1 and J is TRBJ1-2; tentative D call: TRBD1 (6 bases). The CDR3 sequence is 12 residues long. With 4 bases removed from V and 5 bases from J, the gap between germline ends came to 11 bases. Germline V gives CDR1 SQVTM, CDR2 ANQGSEA. CDR3 region: CSVAGQRYGYTF. The CDR3 DNA is TGCAGCGTTGCTGGACAGAGGTATGGCTACACCTTC. Complete variable domain (other parts from reference TRBV29-1 and TRBJ1-2): SAVISQKPSRDICQRGTSLTIQCQVDSQVTMMFWYRQQPGQSLTLIATANQGSEATYESGFVIDKFPISRPNLTFSTLTVSNMSPEDSSIYLCSVAGQRYGYTFGSGTRLTVV.

Only a few counts were recorded for this clone. The J gene is TRBJ1-3, the V gene TRBV28; D may be TRBD1 (6 bases). CDR3 length: 15 residues. Deletions cut 8 bases from V and 4 bases from J, with 18 bases between. Germline V gene lookup returns CDR1 MDHEN and CDR2 SYDVKM. CDR3 bases: TGTGCCAGCGAAATGACAAGGGGGATAGGAAACACCATATATTTT. Its translation is CASEMTRGIGNTIYF.

The V and J genes are TRBV28 and TRBJ1-2; TRBD1 is a possible D gene (6 bases). Trimming took 8 bases from V and 4 from J, leaving 14 bases between them. In germline, CDR1 is MDHEN, CDR2 SYDVKM. The CDR3 runs to 13 residues. The CDR3, as DNA: TGTGCCAGCGGGGAGGGGGGATCCTATGGCTACACCTTC. Protein sequence: CASGEGGSYGYTF.

The chain couples TRBV4-1 to TRBJ1-2; TRBD1 aligns across 7 bases. CDR1 and CDR2 from the germline V gene are MGHRA and YSYEKL. The ends lost 5 bases at V and 0 bases at J; junction bases unmatched: 6. This CDR3 has 15 amino acids. The CDR3 is CASSSRDRANYGYTF. The CDR3 nucleotides read TGCGCCAGCAGCAGCCGGGACAGAGCTAACTATGGCTACACCTTC.

This clone appeared once. V gene TRBV27 combines with J gene TRBJ2-5, with D perhaps TRBD2 (7 bases). V was shortened by 2 bases and J by 1 base, with 14 bases between the two germline ends. The CDR3 has 16 amino acids. The germline V gene encodes CDR1 MNHEY and CDR2 SMNVEV (reference sequence). The CDR3 DNA is TGTGCCAGCAGTTTAAGGGAGGGGGACGCCCAAGAGACCCAGTACTTC. Translating it yields CASSLREGDAQETQYF.

This clone was observed once. V and J are TRBV4-1 and TRBJ2-7; 10 nucleotides align to TRBD2. The length of the CDR3 is 17 residues. Looked up from germline, CDR1 is MGHRA and CDR2 is YSYEKL. The trim removed 4 bases at V and 0 bases at J, leaving 9 bases unmatched. CDR3 nucleotide sequence: TGCGCCAGCAGCCCGTCGGGACTAGCGTTGAGCTCCTACGAGCAGTACTTC. It yields the protein CASSPSGLALSSYEQYF.